This record covers a single T cell receptor beta chain. This entry is derived from a study of blood T cell repertoires in COVID-19. V lost 1 base and J 5 bases, leaving 16 bases between the germline ends. Germline-derived CDR1 and CDR2 are SGHNT and YYREEE (reference sequence). The CDR3 sequence is 15 residues long. The table came from immunoSEQ multiplex PCR; TCRdb's copy has only in-frame clones and leaves some out. The table has roughly 90,000 clones, 70% to 90% seen once. The chain couples TRBV5-4 to TRBJ2-7; no reliable D call. Source material: peripheral blood. The receptor's source is a human donor in a cohort sampled during active COVID-19. The CDR3 DNA is TGTGCCAGCAGCTTGTACTTTGGTCAGAGGAACGAGCAGTACTTC. Its protein product is CASSLYFGQRNEQYF.